The source of this T cell receptor beta chain is a study of blood T cell repertoires in COVID-19 (TCRdb year 2020). In terms of the full investigation: Samples from collaborators originated in the United States, Italy and Spain and spanned both the acute and convalescent phases of COVID-19. The prospective study material was composed of cDNA or gDNA derived from T cells, B-cell-depleted T cells, or PBMCs. Subjects who had been exposed to COVID-19, were actively infected with it, or had recovered from it provided the deeply sampled blood TCRbeta repertoires that made up the dataset. The repertoires were released in a freely available public database intended as a resource for research on the immune response to SARS-CoV-2. Samples were obtained from the ongoing ImmuneRACE study (first 160 participants) and from 1,200 or so subjects provided by 6 global collaborators. Sample metadata almost always included a de-identified subject ID, COVID-19 status, age in years and sex. HLA class I and class II types, where available, came from metadata supplied by the sample provider rather than from assay-based typing.

The research as a whole found: The quantity of clinical and demographic metadata differed by source and by participant and was supplied without curation.

Points on this clone: The specificity of this receptor is unknown. The sample holds no much larger clone one base away, and base qualities are not on file.

The immunoSEQ Assay, a bias-controlled multiplex PCR, was used to amplify TCRbeta CDR3 regions from genomic DNA. The source study handled its data this way. Within the assay, amplification of reference gene primers was used to estimate how many nucleated cells each sample contained. Sequence reads were collapsed and filtered to measure the absolute abundance of every unique TCRbeta CDR3 rearrangement. For each sample, productive Simpson clonality was calculated as the square root of Simpson's diversity index over productive rearrangements. TCRdb limited this immuneACCESS table to in-frame rearrangements with V and J called. A share of clones is missing; checked studies link under half to unresolved V genes, and the rest is unexplained. The V and J calls and clone size come from that table; D and trimming were worked out from the DNA. This sample comprises 200,000 to 300,000 clones, roughly 90% of them detected only once. The ten largest clones represent under 2% of the sample.

Whole blood was collected in K2EDTA tubes by collaborating institutions according to the institutions' own protocols. For TCRbeta analysis, collaborator samples were shipped as frozen whole blood, as isolated PBMCs, or as DNA extracted from either sample type. The sequence was obtained from a young man with active or convalescent COVID-19. The sample comprised peripheral blood.

The nucleotide sequence is TGTGCTAGTGGTTTGTCACAACAGGGGGGCACTGAAGCTTTCTTT. Its coded protein is CASGLSQQGGTEAFF. The chain links TRBV12-5 with TRBJ1-1; 8 middle bases align to TRBD1. Reading from cysteine to phenylalanine, the CDR3 counts 15 amino acids. Only the CDR3 DNA stays, 45 bases, in frame from base 1. Compared with germline, V lacks 2 bases and J lacks 4 bases; bases without a gene match: 6. The germline V gene yields LGHNT for CDR1 and FRNRAP for CDR2.